Described below is a single T cell receptor beta chain sequence and its context. There are many counts of this clonotype. The antigen this receptor binds is unknown. No qualities accompany the bases; no much larger clone lies one base away. Trimming takes 7 bases from V and 3 bases from J, and the germline ends sit 19 bases apart. According to the germline V gene, CDR1 reads MNHEY and CDR2 reads SVGAGI. Reading from cysteine to phenylalanine, the CDR3 counts 15 amino acids. Solely the CDR3 DNA is kept, with 45 bases framed from the first base. Donors were 35 to 40 systemically healthy Caucasian individuals from Russia aged 6 to 90 years. Around 9.8 milliliters of peripheral blood were collected from each donor into EDTA-treated Vacutainer tubes. Ficoll-Paque density-gradient centrifugation was used to isolate PBMCs, with at least 7 million per sample. Total RNA, at least 6 micrograms per sample, was extracted from PBMCs with Trizol reagent. Naive CD45RAhigh/CD27high T cell percentages were measured by flow cytometry on a PBMC aliquot from every donor.

Libraries were built with 5' RACE. Sequencing was performed on an Illumina HiSeq 2500. A second PCR of about 7 to 12 cycles was performed with a sample-barcoded 5' primer and a J-beta primer mix. Each TCR beta cDNA molecule received a unique molecular identifier from a template-switch 5' adaptor carrying 12 random nucleotides. Each sample yielded at least 3 million CDR3-containing paired-end reads. All of the RNA was converted into first-strand cDNA using the Mint cDNA synthesis kit, with a TRBC-specific oligonucleotide serving as the primer. After uracil-DNA glycosylase treatment, a first 18-cycle PCR used universal primers M1SS and BC2_uni_R on all cDNA. The authors' analysis ran thus. Each sample was normalized by randomly selecting 1 million high-quality reads, each carrying a distinct molecular identifier. Reads with shared molecular identifiers were discarded instead of being binned into consensus sequences. CDR3 identification, clonotype clustering and error correction used MiTCR with a Q25 quality threshold and the strictest error-elimination algorithm. A nonparametric unseen species model using Euler transformation provided a lower-bound estimate of total TCR beta diversity. The public reads were reprocessed in TCRdb via fastp at Q25 and MiXCR, keeping in-frame beta chains. Rows with one shared CDR3 protein collapse into an entry with the most common genes and DNA. The V and J calls and clone size come from TCRdb's table, not from the authors' own analysis. Counted in this sample were around 1.7 million distinct CDR3 sequences; roughly 27% of them appeared once. The ten largest clones capture 7% to 9% of the sample.

This entry comes from a study of blood T cells in healthy people across ages (dated by TCRdb to between 2014 and 2016). In the study overall: Template switching captured roughly one uniquely barcoded TCR beta cDNA molecule per two T cells in model experiments. The donors were divided into four age groups: young (average 16 years), middle-aged (approximately 39), aged (roughly 60) and long-lived (roughly 86). The study measured age-related changes in TCR beta repertoire diversity using deep sequencing normalized with unique cDNA molecular identifiers. To avoid experimental bias, donors of different ages were randomly spread across the sequencing lanes. Two additional independent replicas of 1 million unique cDNA reads from the same blood draw were analyzed for two donors (one aged 18 to 30 and one aged 80 or older). The paper as a whole reports these results and caveats: The CMV infection status of donors was not known, potentially confounding age-related changes in expanded clonotypes. Observed TCR beta diversity per million T cells fell roughly linearly with age, and a significant reduction was already apparent by age roughly 40. Compared with the aged group, the long-lived group had more naive CD4+ T cells, fewer expanded clones and increased TCR diversity, suggesting age selection. Estimates of total diversity from one million sequenced T cells were regarded as lower bounds and underestimates. Because profiling used bulk unsorted PBMCs, naive and antigen-experienced compartments could not be compared conclusively. Observed TCR beta diversity correlated strongly with the percentage of naive T cells measured by flow cytometry.

Sequencing input: blood. The source of this sequence is a woman aged 25 to 45 in good health. Here the chain combines TRBV6-5 and TRBJ2-7; the D gene assignment is perhaps TRBD1 or TRBD2, with each matching 7 bases. The sequenced DNA: TGTGCCAGCATCAAGACAGGGACTACCCTCTACGAGCAGTACTTC. This translates into CASIKTGTTLYEQYF.